The 6 T cell receptor beta chains reported below all come from one sample, sequenced in a study of blood T cell repertoires in COVID-19. The data were produced by immunoSEQ multiplex PCR, yet TCRdb's version contains in-frame clones alone and is incomplete. This table holds around 200,000 clones, about 87% found once. The sequenced sample consisted of PBMCs or T cells enriched from blood (not recorded which). The receptors derive from a woman in her thirties who had recovered from COVID-19.

The chain is built from TRBV11-3 and TRBJ2-2; 15 bases are shared with TRBD2. Per germline, CDR1 SGHNT and CDR2 YENEEA. The CDR3 is 16 amino acids. Losses at the gene ends were 5 bases for V and 5 bases for J; bases not matched to a gene: 3. The CDR3 is CASSRTSGGATGELFF. As DNA, the CDR3 is TGTGCCAGCAGCAGGACTAGCGGGGGGGCGACCGGGGAGCTGTTTTTT.

The V call is TRBV5-1, the J call TRBJ2-3; 8 bases are shared with TRBD2. This CDR3 comprises 15 residues. CDR1 and CDR2 (germline): SGHRS, YFSETQ. The V gene end was trimmed by 3 bases and the J gene end by 2 bases; junction bases not matched to a gene: 5. The CDR3 sequence: CASSWRAGDTDTQYF. The CDR3, as DNA: TGCGCCAGCAGCTGGCGAGCGGGGGACACAGATACGCAGTATTTT.

The CDR3 DNA reads TGCGCCAGCAGCTTATCGGGCGCAGGGGGTTCACCCCTCCACTTT. Residues: CASSLSGAGGSPLHF. The chain employs TRBV5-1 and TRBJ1-6; 7 bases agree with TRBD1. CDR1 and CDR2 from the germline V gene are SGHRS and YFSETQ. There are 15 residues in the CDR3. The trim removed 2 bases at V and 9 bases at J, leaving 8 bases unmatched.

This chain connects TRBV29-1 to TRBJ1-2; 7 bases agree with TRBD1. The V segment lost 5 bases and the J segment 2 bases; nucleotides outside the gene matches: 5. The CDR3 has 13 residues. CDR1 is SQVTM and CDR2 is ANQGSEA in the germline V gene. The chain's CDR3 is CSVPGTDNYGYTF. The DNA of the CDR3 is TGCAGCGTTCCCGGGACAGACAACTATGGCTACACCTTC.

The chain combines TRBV4-1 with TRBJ1-2, with D unresolved. The CDR3 covers 16 residues. CDR1 and CDR2 from the germline V gene are MGHRA and YSYEKL. The V and J ends lost 3 bases and 3 bases respectively, with 17 bases between them. CDR3 sequence: CASSHDSRVVDYGYTF. In DNA, the CDR3 is TGCGCCAGCAGCCATGACTCGCGGGTGGTAGACTATGGCTACACCTTC.

This clone was counted a single time. V is TRBV5-1 and J is TRBJ1-4; 10 bases fit TRBD1. The germline CDR1 and CDR2 sequences are SGHRS and YFSETQ. This CDR3 spans 15 amino acids. Germline trimming cut 3 bases from V and 2 bases from J; bases unmatched to any gene: 1. The CDR3 sequence is CASSSGQGTNEKLFF. CDR3 coding DNA: TGCGCCAGCAGCTCGGGACAGGGGACTAATGAAAAACTGTTTTTT. Combining the CDR3 with reference TRBV5-1 and TRBJ1-4 gives the whole variable domain KAGVTQTPRYLIKTRGQQVTLSCSPISGHRSVSWYQQTPGQGLQFLFEYFSETQRNKGNFPGRFSGRQFSNSRSEMNVSTLELGDSALYLCASSSGQGTNEKLFFGSGTQLSVL.